This T cell receptor beta chain comes out of a study of early T cells in non-severe SARS-CoV-2 infection. Overall study: Unpaired chains resulted from sequencing bulk RNA of unsorted whole blood.

The V gene lost 1 base and the J gene lost 1 base, with 8 bases spanning the gap. This CDR3 is 14 amino acids long. Germline CDR1 DFQATT, CDR2 SNEGSKA (reference sequence). The study's findings and limits: VDJdb-based matching was biased toward anti-spike CD8 responses and missed private and CD4 specificities.

As part of library construction, unique molecular identifiers were attached to individual cDNA molecules. In TCRdb, the 5' RACE reads were re-called with MiXCR into one record per CDR3 protein. Here the sample spans fewer than 120,000 distinct CDR3 sequences, 10% to 15% being singletons. This clonotype has ten or more counts. The antigen remains undetermined. The chain is built from TRBV20-1 and TRBJ1-5; tentatively, D is TRBD1 (5 bases). The clonotype was recovered from an adult who was a healthcare worker with PCR-confirmed SARS-CoV-2 infection or an uninfected control (not recorded which). The source material was whole blood, sampled at baseline. CDR3 sequence (DNA): TGCAGTGCTAGAGCAGGGTCGAGCAATCAGCCCCAGCATTTT. It encodes CSARAGSSNQPQHF.